These 27 T cell receptor beta chains share one sample of origin, sequenced in a study of shared clonotypes between healthy human individuals. Produced via immunoSEQ multiplex PCR; TCRdb's table is partial and in-frame only. The sample has a few million clones; 80% to 95% are singletons. Sequenced sample: naive CD4+ T cells from PBMCs. Subset given: CD45RA+ positively selected. These TCRs come from a man younger than 35 in good health. Some clones in this sample may be carry-over from other donors' samples.

V is TRBV27 and J is TRBJ2-2; D is ambiguous. The CDR3 has 13 residues. The V gene's germline CDR1 is MNHEY and CDR2 SMNVEV (reference sequence). V was shortened by 3 bases and J by 4 bases, with 6 bases between the two germline ends. The CDR3 is CASSFGTTGELFF. CDR3 DNA: TGTGCCAGCAGTTTTGGTACCACCGGGGAGCTGTTTTTT.

This chain links TRBV14 with TRBJ1-5; TRBD1 matches at 7 bases. Germline assignment: CDR1 SGHDN and CDR2 FVKESK. This CDR3 contains 15 residues. V shed 2 bases, J shed 2 bases, and the junction held 3 bases outside the gene matches. CDR3 amino acids: CASSQTGQGNQPQHF. In DNA form, the CDR3 reads TGTGCCAGCAGCCAAACTGGACAGGGCAATCAGCCCCAGCATTTT. Supplemented by reference TRBV14 and TRBJ1-5, the full variable domain reads EAGVTQFPSHSVIEKGQTVTLRCDPISGHDNLYWYRRVMGKEIKFLLHFVKESKQDESGMPNNRFLAERTGGTYSTLKVQPAELEDSGVYFCASSQTGQGNQPQHFGDGTRLSIL.

This sequence joins TRBV27 and TRBJ2-7, with 12 bases aligning to TRBD2. The V segment lost 5 bases and the J segment 3 bases; nucleotides outside the gene matches: 5. Germline values: CDR1 MNHEY, CDR2 SMNVEV (reference sequence). The CDR3 is 15 amino acids. The CDR3 is CASSTTSGSFYEQYF. The CDR3 coding sequence is TGTGCCAGCAGTACGACTAGCGGGAGTTTCTACGAGCAGTACTTC.

The V and J genes are TRBV19 and TRBJ1-2; D perhaps matches TRBD1 (6 bases). Trimming shortened V by 5 bases and J by 8 bases, and 21 bases separated the two germline ends. Germline lookup yields CDR1 LNHDA and CDR2 SQIVND (reference sequence). This CDR3 has 15 amino acids. CDR3 loop: CASSAGQLHFWGYTF. As DNA, the CDR3 is TGTGCCAGTAGTGCTGGACAGCTCCATTTCTGGGGCTACACCTTC. Variable domain in full (rest from reference TRBV19 and TRBJ1-2): DGGITQSPKYLFRKEGQNVTLSCEQNLNHDAMYWYRQDPGQGLRLIYYSQIVNDFQKGDIAEGYSVSREKKESFPLTVTSAQKNPTAFYLCASSAGQLHFWGYTFGSGTRLTVV.

The chain recombines TRBV25-1 with TRBJ1-1; no clear D. CDR3 length: 14 residues. CDR1 and CDR2 from the germline V gene are MGHDK and SYGVNS. V was clipped by 0 bases and J by 2 bases, with 7 bases between them. The DNA for the CDR3 is TGTGCCAGCAGTGAATATTACGATAACACTGAAGCTTTCTTT. Amino acid sequence: CASSEYYDNTEAFF.

V gene TRBV4-1 combines with J gene TRBJ2-1; TRBD2 might be the D (6 bases). Between the trimmed V and J ends, which lost 4 bases and 7 bases, there was a span of 14 bases. CDR1 and CDR2 from the germline V gene are MGHRA and YSYEKL. The CDR3 runs to 14 residues. The CDR3 loop is CASSPTGTRNEQFF. The CDR3 nucleotides read TGCGCCAGCAGCCCGACCGGGACTCGGAATGAGCAGTTCTTC.

J is TRBJ1-4 and V is TRBV9, with 7 bases identical to TRBD1. There are 15 residues in the CDR3. In germline, CDR1 is SGDLS, CDR2 YYNGEE. Trimming took 4 bases from V and 4 from J; bases not matched to a gene: 7. The CDR3: CASSSTGVNNEKLFF. CDR3 in DNA: TGTGCCAGCAGCTCCACAGGGGTGAATAATGAAAAACTGTTTTTT. The full variable domain, completed using reference TRBV9 and TRBJ1-4, is DSGVTQTPKHLITATGQRVTLRCSPRSGDLSVYWYQQSLDQGLQFLIQYYNGEERAKGNILERFSAQQFPDLHSELNLSSLELGDSALYFCASSSTGVNNEKLFFGSGTQLSVL.

The J gene is TRBJ2-2, the V gene TRBV11-2; possibly TRBD1 for D (7 bases). In germline, CDR1 is SGHAT, CDR2 FQNNGV. Trimming shortened V by 4 bases and J by 3 bases, and 15 bases separated the two germline ends. This CDR3 comprises 16 residues. In nucleotides, the CDR3 is TGTGCCAGCAGCTCATTCAGGGGGGCTGACACCGGGGAGCTGTTTTTT. This codes for CASSSFRGADTGELFF.

The chain is built from TRBV5-8 and TRBJ1-5; perhaps TRBD1 as D (6 bases). Trimming left V 0 bases short and J 2 bases short, with 9 bases between. Looked up from germline, CDR1 is SGHTS and CDR2 is YDEGEE. The CDR3 sequence is 15 residues long. CDR3 residues: CASSLVGAGNQPQHF. The CDR3 region has the DNA TGTGCCAGCAGCTTGGTGGGGGCAGGCAATCAGCCCCAGCATTTT.

The chain links TRBV7-8 to TRBJ2-2; weak D call: TRBD2 (6 bases). Germline-derived CDR1 and CDR2 are SGHVS and FQNEAQ. Deletions cut 2 bases from V and 7 bases from J, with 14 bases between. This CDR3 has 15 residues. CDR3 DNA sequence: TGTGCCAGCAGCTTAATGCGGGTGGGAGGCGGGGAGCTGTTTTTT. Amino acids: CASSLMRVGGGELFF.

A remark on this clone: Other DNA sequences in the sample encode the same CDR3. V and J are TRBV6-5 and TRBJ2-7; 7 bases agree with TRBD2. The V gene's germline CDR1 is MNHEY and CDR2 SVGAGI. This CDR3 spans 13 amino acids. The J segment lost 2 bases and the V segment lost 4 bases, leaving 2 bases of the junction unmatched. CDR3 in DNA: TGTGCCAGCAGTTCCGGGACTACCTACGAGCAGTACTTC. This gives the protein CASSSGTTYEQYF.

The chain carries TRBV19 and TRBJ1-5; 10 bases map to TRBD1. This CDR3 has 15 residues. From germline, CDR1 is LNHDA and CDR2 SQIVND (reference sequence). V lost 5 bases and J lost 3; bases outside the gene matches: 4. In nucleotides, the CDR3 is TGTGCCAGTAGTTTGGACAGGGGGGACAATCAGCCCCAGCATTTT. Translating it yields CASSLDRGDNQPQHF.

This chain links TRBV5-1 with TRBJ1-3; D ambiguous. The CDR3 totals 15 residues. V lost 5 bases and J 1 base, leaving 13 bases between the germline ends. Germline loops: CDR1 SGHRS, CDR2 YFSETQ. The CDR3 DNA follows: TGCGCCAGCAGGCTGGCCTCAGGTTCTGGAAACACCATATATTTT. Translating gives CASRLASGSGNTIYF. The entire variable domain, with the rest obtained from reference TRBV5-1 and TRBJ1-3, is as follows: KAGVTQTPRYLIKTRGQQVTLSCSPISGHRSVSWYQQTPGQGLQFLFEYFSETQRNKGNFPGRFSGRQFSNSRSEMNVSTLELGDSALYLCASRLASGSGNTIYFGEGSWLTVV.

The chain recombines TRBV7-3 with TRBJ2-7; D remains ambiguous. The ends were cut back, 5 bases at V and 6 bases at J, with 20 bases in the middle. The CDR3 has 15 amino acids. The germline V gene encodes CDR1 SGHTA and CDR2 FQGTGA. CDR3 region: CASSRLGSGLGEQYF. CDR3 DNA: TGTGCCAGCAGCCGCCTGGGGTCTGGTCTGGGCGAGCAGTACTTC.

Concerning this clone itself: Relative to the germline gene, one junction end is altered; a read error may explain this. The rearrangement joins TRBV5-1 to TRBJ2-3, with D possibly being TRBD2 (6 bases). Germline V gene lookup returns CDR1 SGHRS and CDR2 YFSETQ. The CDR3 runs to 14 residues. The CDR3 spells CASCFAGSTDTQYF. The CDR3, as DNA: TGCGCCAGCTGCTTTGCGGGGAGCACAGATACGCAGTATTTT. The variable domain in full, with the rest retrieved from reference TRBV5-1 and TRBJ2-3, is KAGVTQTPRYLIKTRGQQVTLSCSPISGHRSVSWYQQTPGQGLQFLFEYFSETQRNKGNFPGRFSGRQFSNSRSEMNVSTLELGDSALYLCASCFAGSTDTQYFGPGTRLTVL.

This clone was picked up one time. The chain recombines TRBV18 with TRBJ2-5; possible D gene TRBD2, 6 bases. The CDR3 spans 16 residues. V lost 3 bases and J 5 bases, leaving 19 bases between the germline ends. Germline values: CDR1 KGHSH, CDR2 LQKENI. CDR3 in DNA: TGTGCCAGCTCACCCCTCTCGGGGGTACGAAGGGAGACCCAGTACTTC. Protein: CASSPLSGVRRETQYF.

V and J are TRBV9 and TRBJ2-2; 9 bases agree with TRBD2. This CDR3 spans 17 amino acids. The J segment lost 2 bases and the V segment lost 0 bases, leaving 5 bases of the junction unmatched. The germline V gene encodes CDR1 SGDLS and CDR2 YYNGEE. The CDR3 loop reads CASSVASGVTNTGELFF. The DNA for the CDR3 is TGTGCCAGCAGCGTAGCTAGCGGGGTAACCAACACCGGGGAGCTGTTTTTT.

This rearrangement joins TRBV6-5 to TRBJ2-7; D is unresolved. The germline V and J ends were trimmed by 7 bases and 3 bases, with 13 bases remaining between them. The CDR3 has 13 amino acids. Germline values: CDR1 MNHEY, CDR2 SVGAGI. CDR3 residues: CASNPAGYYEQYF. CDR3 coding DNA: TGTGCCAGCAACCCCGCTGGATACTACGAGCAGTACTTC.

The CDR3 here is CASSIDHRVGPGYEKLFF. The DNA for the CDR3 is TGTGCCAGTAGTATAGACCACCGGGTGGGCCCGGGCTATGAAAAACTGTTTTTT. This chain links TRBV19 with TRBJ1-4; D is undetermined. Germline CDR1 is LNHDA and CDR2 is SQIVND (reference sequence). V was pared by 0 bases and J by 6 bases, with 20 bases between. The CDR3 has 18 amino acids.

This clone was seen a single time. V gene TRBV5-4 combines with J gene TRBJ2-1; no clear D gene. The ends were cut back, 1 base at V and 0 bases at J, with 8 bases in the middle. The CDR3 consists of 15 residues. Germline V gene data show CDR1 as SGHNT and CDR2 as YYREEE (reference sequence). CDR3 amino acids: CASSLSASSYNEQFF. In DNA form, the CDR3 reads TGTGCCAGCAGCTTGTCCGCGAGCTCCTACAATGAGCAGTTCTTC.

With respect to this clone: Given a much more abundant clone one base away, this may be a read error. This chain uses TRBV7-2 with TRBJ2-7; 7 bases line up with TRBD2. Germline CDR1 is SGHTA and CDR2 is FQGNSA. The V and J ends lost 7 bases and 2 bases, in that order; junction bases with no gene match: 17. CDR3 length equals 17 residues. The CDR3 spells CASNPPLDSGRTYEQYF. The CDR3 DNA follows: TGTGCCAGCAACCCGCCCCTAGATAGCGGGCGGACCTACGAGCAGTACTTC.

The J gene is TRBJ2-1, the V gene TRBV28, with 9 nucleotides matching TRBD1. In germline, CDR1 is MDHEN, CDR2 SYDVKM. The CDR3 extends over 15 amino acids. Losses at the gene ends were 2 bases for V and 2 bases for J; bases not matched to a gene: 1. CDR3 sequence (DNA): TGTGCCAGCAGTTTAGACAGGGGGGCCTACAATGAGCAGTTCTTC. Translation gives CASSLDRGAYNEQFF.

The genes are TRBV18 and TRBJ2-1; tentatively, D is TRBD1 (6 bases). Germline V CDR1 and CDR2: KGHSH, LQKENI. The V end lost 6 bases, the J end lost 3 bases, and 15 bases lay between the germline ends. The length of the CDR3 is 15 residues. The CDR3 loop reads CASSLSQGLYNEQFF. The CDR3 nucleotides read TGTGCCAGCTCGCTTAGCCAGGGGCTCTACAATGAGCAGTTCTTC.

J is TRBJ1-1 and V is TRBV6-6; a possible D gene is TRBD1 (5 bases). CDR1 and CDR2 from the germline V gene are MNHNY and SVGAGI (reference sequence). The germline V and J ends were trimmed by 7 bases and 4 bases, with 13 bases remaining between them. The CDR3 spans 13 residues. The CDR3, as DNA: TGTGCCAGCACGCCCGCGGGGACCACTGAAGCTTTCTTT. As protein: CASTPAGTTEAFF.

The chain is built from TRBV5-1 and TRBJ1-1; 12 bases align to TRBD1. Germline V gene sequence: CDR1 SGHRS, CDR2 YFSETQ. This CDR3 spans 15 amino acids. The junction had 5 bases not matched to a gene; V was cut back by 4 bases and J by 4 bases. The CDR3 DNA is TGCGCCAGCAGCCCTGGGACAGGGGGCGTCACTGAAGCTTTCTTT. The encoded protein is CASSPGTGGVTEAFF.

This clone has only one observation. V gene TRBV28 combines with J gene TRBJ2-1; D tentatively fits TRBD1 or TRBD2 (6 bases each). This CDR3 is built from 17 residues. In germline, CDR1 is MDHEN, CDR2 SYDVKM. V dropped 1 base and J dropped 7 bases, with 20 bases sitting between them. CDR3 sequence reads: CASSLYGWRGSRNEQFF. CDR3 in DNA: TGTGCCAGCAGTTTATATGGGTGGAGGGGGTCGAGGAATGAGCAGTTCTTC.

The chain is built from TRBV7-8 and TRBJ1-5; 8 positions match TRBD1. The CDR3 totals 18 residues. The germline V gene has CDR1 SGHVS and CDR2 FQNEAQ. V shed 0 bases, J shed 2 bases, and the junction held 9 bases outside the gene matches. The CDR3 DNA reads TGTGCCAGCAGCTTAGCAGGCAGGGGGCTTGGGCGCAATCAGCCCCAGCATTTT. This gives the protein CASSLAGRGLGRNQPQHF.